This note documents a single T cell receptor (beta chain) sequence. Its cognate antigen has yet to be identified. Within one base of it there is no much larger clone, and no base qualities were kept. The cohort consisted of 666 healthy bone marrow donors. At the time of sampling, every cohort member was nominally healthy, though immune exposures that went unrecorded were likely present. The donor was CMV seronegative and was included in the group of a few hundred seronegative cohort members. Every donor gave a peripheral blood sample, and the peripheral blood mononuclear cells from that sample were used for TCR beta sequencing. Genomic DNA extraction from the blood cell samples was performed with the Qiagen DNeasy Blood Extraction Kit. Library preparation was by the immunoSEQ multiplex PCR assay. A mixture of 60 forward primers for TCR Vbeta segments and 13 reverse primers for TCR Jbeta segments was used in the multiplex PCR. Amplification of the CDR3 region of rearranged TCR beta genes was performed with a multiplex PCR assay on genomic DNA. On the Illumina HiSeq System, the amplified TCR beta libraries were sequenced as 87-base-pair reads. As for the authors' bioinformatics: In a later analysis, some 80 million unique TCR beta chains were counted across the approximately 620 repertoires, and roughly 11 million of these chains were shared by at least two donors. A nearest-neighbor algorithm error-corrected the raw reads and collapsed the reads into unique sequences, merging closely related sequences to remove PCR and sequencing errors. V, D and J gene segments were assigned by aligning CDR3 sequences to IMGT reference sequences. For a sequence to be retained, a match of at least six nucleotides was required to both a V gene segment and a J gene segment. Rearrangements were called productive when the CDR3 lacked stop codons and stayed in frame with V and J; all others were non-productive. Following IMGT convention, CDR3 was defined as the stretch from the second conserved V-encoded cysteine to the conserved J-encoded phenylalanine. The earlier analysis of around 640 of the donors excluded sequences that lacked an unambiguous match to a single V gene segment. In an earlier analysis of a few hundred of the donors, a V segment was called functional when productive rearrangements were above 56.7%, and segregating when the standard deviation between donors exceeded 5%. A statistical classification framework was built for diagnosing cytomegalovirus status from the catalog of TCR beta chain sequences. A later analysis assigned V and J genes by comparing TCR nucleotide sequences with IMGT/GENE-DB human TR gene sequences. Using the TCRdist pipeline, a later analysis assigned CDR3 sequences along with most-parsimonious VDJ recombination scenarios. In a later analysis, every TCR beta chain was defined by the combination of its CDR3 amino acid sequence and its V-gene family, and reads without a unique V-gene family were dropped. As a way to deal with suspected cross-contamination and a sequencing artifact, a later analysis dropped 640 or so nucleotide sequences that were highly shared and had low generation probability. A later analysis calculated a clonal expansion index for each public chain from normalized within-repertoire ranks of inferred template counts. A later analysis computed generation probabilities with a VDJ recombination model fitted to out-of-frame rearrangements, and checked the results against IGoR. Hypergeometric tests were used in a later analysis to score TCR-TCR, TCR-HLA and TCR-CMV co-occurrence, with a repertoire-size bias correction applied to the TCR pairs. In a later analysis, false discovery rates were estimated by permuting HLA or CMV assignments 20 times. In a later analysis, co-occurring TCRs were grouped using DBSCAN, and TCRdist sequence similarity was added for clustering within HLA-allele-positive subsets. Repertoires with fewer than 30,000 or more than 120,000 public chains, plus five repertoires with anomalous nucleotide sharing, were excluded from co-occurrence clustering. Not all clones reach the TCRdb copy of this immuneACCESS table, which keeps in-frame sequences only. Checked studies attribute under half of the gap to unresolved V genes and leave the rest unexplained. That table supplies the V and J calls and clone size; D and trimming were determined from the DNA. This sample lists under 200,000 clones; 81% were detected once. The leading ten clones occupy approximately 3.9% of the sample.

Cut back by 0 bases and 5 bases, the V and J ends lie 16 bases apart. There are 16 amino acids in the CDR3, from cysteine to phenylalanine inclusive. Only the CDR3 DNA is retained, 48 bases long and in frame from the first base. The germline V gene yields SGHDN for CDR1 and FVKESK for CDR2. The data stem from a study of cytomegalovirus exposure and HLA in healthy donors (dated by TCRdb to 2016 to 2017). About the investigation overall: According to an earlier analysis of 550 to 750 of the donors, roughly 180 million T cells yielded 117 million unique TCR beta sequences and approximately 300 Gb of sequence data. Roughly 300 gigabases of sequencing data and approximately 85 million unique TCR sequences were included in an early release covering over 600 HLA-typed donors. The genetic ancestry cluster associated with self-reported Caucasian donors included around 76% of the roughly 400 genotyped donors. The study aimed to test whether cataloging public T cell receptors could reveal signatures of past pathogen exposure. The study used immunosequencing to profile the T cell repertoires of approximately 640 subjects and linked those repertoires to cytomegalovirus serostatus. Besides the first cohort of hundreds of subjects, a separate validation cohort made up of 120 different subjects was used. To predict cytomegalovirus infection status, the study combined high-throughput TCR immunosequencing, statistical association of individual TCRs with disease status, and machine learning. In a later analysis, previously published TCR beta repertoires from some 640 donors were re-analyzed and high-resolution HLA genotyping was added so that TCR occurrence patterns could be studied. The later analysis used no new phenotypic data to find candidate immune exposures, relying instead on TCR beta sequences and their occurrence across donors. To decide whether each TCR beta V gene segment behaved as functional or pseudogenic, an earlier analysis of approximately 590 of the donors relied on high-throughput TCR beta sequencing. Donor age, sex, ethnicity and CMV serostatus were collected together with the repertoire data. A later genetic analysis used genome-wide SNP genotypes for about three fifths of the 666 donors, treating that subset as a discovery cohort. Every discovery cohort repertoire had been produced on one sequencing platform. Both class I and class II loci were covered by HLA typing, at four-digit resolution. Typing coverage differed by locus: A, B, C, DRB1 and DQB1 were typed in roughly 629-630 donors, DQA1 in 522, DPA1 in 600 to 610, and DPB1 in about 450. Several DR-DQ haplotypes were handled as single units for association and clustering, since linkage in the cohort was strong. Across some 400 genotyped donors of the cohort, an average of about 240,000 unique TCR beta nucleotide sequences per donor were sequenced, and 15% to 20% of those sequences were non-productive. On the study overall, not on this receptor specifically: While some public TCRs were present in many individuals, most TCR sequences turned up only very rarely across donors. Because HLA typing was unavailable for some donors at each locus, only the typed subset was used in association tests. The study listed 170 or so TCR beta chains as associated with cytomegalovirus. A later genetic analysis associated a missense DCLRE1C variant with V-gene and J-gene trimming of TCR beta chains, and an independent cohort replicated the association. A later analysis associated 16,951 TCR beta sequences with specific HLA alleles at a false discovery rate of 0.05. The 87-base-pair reads could not distinguish some IMGT-functional V segments, including TRBV6-2 and TRBV6-3, so those segments were excluded. According to a later genetic analysis, donors in an Asian-associated ancestry cluster had fewer N-insertions in productive TCRs than the approximately 700-donor mean. An earlier analysis of approximately 500 of the donors showed that most TCR beta V segments appeared in productive rearrangements either about 87% or about 30% of the time, which broadly matched IMGT annotations. Because counts were too low, seventeen rarely observed V segments, including chromosome 9 orphons, were left out of the earlier analysis of a few hundred of the donors. A further reported finding was that TCR beta sequences accurately predicted the HLA-A and HLA-B alleles for most subjects in the first cohort. When HLA alleles, especially DR and DQ, strongly co-occurred, TCR associations were difficult to assign to individual alleles. According to a later analysis, TCR association rates differed among HLA loci, with DRB1 alleles showing the most associated TCRs and HLA-C alleles showing the fewest. The classifier was reported to diagnose cytomegalovirus status with high specificity and sensitivity in both the original and validation cohorts. A later analysis found that most CMV-associated TCR beta chains appeared HLA-restricted, with HLA associations seemingly driven largely by CMV exposure. In a later analysis, HLA-associated TCR beta chains were found to be more clonally expanded and to have lower generation probabilities than equally common non-associated chains. In a later analysis, several top co-occurrence clusters were reported to appear linked to parvovirus B19, influenza, CMV and Epstein-Barr virus. The cohort was sequenced for TCR beta chains only, and without alpha or paired-chain data the features that could be detected were limited. Sequencing depth was assumed to be roughly uniform across donors in the presence/absence analyses, though that assumption may not hold. It was suggested by the authors that the approach could potentially be generalized to other disease states and immunological phenotypes. The sequencing pipeline was judged likely to have produced a cluster of highly shared sequence variants as a technical artifact. CMV serostatus was the only immune exposure information available for the cohort. Three of the identified cytomegalovirus-associated TCR beta chains were confirmed in vitro to be specific for cytomegalovirus antigens. Correlated functional status among segregating V segments might be attributable to linkage disequilibrium, but an unknown experimental factor could not be ruled out.

Sequenced sample: PBMCs. Recombination joined TRBV14 with TRBJ1-2, with TRBD1 tentatively as D gene (5 bases match). The clonotype was recovered from a man aged 50-60 years in good health and CMV-seronegative. CDR3 reads: CASSQEFLAGPYGYTF. The nucleotide sequence is given as TGTGCCAGCAGCCAAGAGTTTCTGGCAGGGCCTTATGGCTACACCTTC.